This T cell receptor beta chain was captured in a study of T cells in tuberculosis. Assay used: immunoSEQ multiplex PCR; TCRdb lists only in-frame clones, some missing. Among over 35,000 clones listed, approximately 95% were seen once. This TCR came from a donor aged 10-29 years with latent tuberculosis or without tuberculosis infection. The sequenced sample was PBMCs.

Here the CDR3 DNA reads TGCGCCAGCAGCCAGACAGGACAGGGGGACTATGGCTACACCTTC. It is translated as CASSQTGQGDYGYTF. This rearrangement joins TRBV4-1 to TRBJ1-2; 10 bases match TRBD1. Per the germline V gene, CDR1 is MGHRA and CDR2 is YSYEKL. The CDR3 loop spans 15 amino acids. Losses at the gene ends were 3 bases for V and 3 bases for J; bases not matched to a gene: 4.